What follows are 3 T cell receptor beta chains derived from one specimen sequenced in a study of T cells in women clearing cervical HPV infection. The method was immunoSEQ multiplex PCR; TCRdb's version includes in-frame clones alone and lacks a portion of them. This sample's table has roughly 45,000 clones. The material sequenced was blood buffy coat. The receptors were sampled from a woman aged 18-69 years with a cervical HPV16 infection that either progressed to CIN3+ or cleared (not recorded which).

The CDR3 is CASSLAAEIETQYF. CDR3 DNA, as far as it was read: TGTGCCAGCAGCTTGGCCGCGGAGATAGAGACC. This rearrangement joins TRBV5-6 to TRBJ2-5; the D is unclear. From the germline J gene comes the end of the CDR3, since the read stops 3 residues before it. Germline-derived CDR1 and CDR2 are SGHDT and YYEEEE. The CDR3 covers 14 residues. Trimming removed 0 bases at V and 4 bases at J, with 10 bases between. Full variable domain (outside the CDR3, taken from reference TRBV5-6 and TRBJ2-5): DAGVTQSPTHLIKTRGQQVTLRCSPKSGHDTVSWYQQALGQGPQFIFQYYEEEERQRGNFPDRFSGHQFPNYSSELNVNALLLGDSALYLCASSLAAEIETQYFGPGTRLLVL.

In the case of this clone: Read sequence stops 3 residues before the CDR3 end, and the germline J gene provides the missing end. The chain combines TRBV2 with TRBJ1-4; D remains ambiguous. Germline lookup yields CDR1 SNHLY and CDR2 FYNNEI. The CDR3 loop spans 15 amino acids. CDR3 in amino acids: CASSDFGYLDSPLFF. The DNA read from the CDR3 is TGTGCCAGCAGTGACTTCGGGTATTTGGATTCACCA.

As to this clone: The read terminates 3 residues before the CDR3 end, so the remaining end is supplied by the germline J gene. The genes are TRBV2 and TRBJ2-2; TRBD1 matches at 7 bases. This CDR3 comprises 11 residues. Unmatched junction bases numbered 0, after V lost 8 bases and J lost 6 bases. Looked up from germline, CDR1 is SNHLY and CDR2 is FYNNEI. CDR3 in amino acids: CASQGAGELFF. The sequenced CDR3 bases are TGTGCCAGCCAGGGGGCCGGGGAG.